This entry lists 7 T cell receptor beta chains sequenced from one sample in a study of T-cell memory formation after mild COVID-19. A single record per CDR3 protein comes from TCRdb applying MiXCR to the 5' RACE reads. The data show 250,000 to 300,000 distinct CDR3 sequences, roughly 15% seen once. The sequenced sample was PBMCs or a T cell subset sorted from them (not recorded which). These receptors were taken from a man in his late teens or twenties who had mild COVID-19 (a few samples of this study predate the infection). Cell type and time point are not known.

This clonotype was observed at least ten times. One junction end does not reproduce the germline sequence, and a read error may be involved. The chain recombines TRBV5-1 with TRBJ2-3; the D gene is possibly TRBD2 (6 bases). The germline V gene encodes CDR1 SGHRS and CDR2 YFSETQ. The CDR3 runs to 13 residues. DNA for the CDR3: TGTGCCAGCAGCTTAGCGGGCACAGATACGCAGTATTTT. Its protein product is CASSLAGTDTQYF.

In this sample, this clonotype turned up a few times. V gene TRBV4-2 combines with J gene TRBJ2-3, with TRBD2 matching over 10 bases. CDR3 length: 17 amino acids. The V and J ends lost 1 base and 0 bases, in that order; junction bases with no gene match: 4. Looked up from germline, CDR1 is LGHNA and CDR2 is YNFKEQ. This CDR3 reads CASSQAASGGSTDTQYF. As DNA, the CDR3 is TGTGCCAGCAGCCAAGCTGCTAGCGGGGGTAGCACAGATACGCAGTATTTT.

This clonotype appeared a few times. J is TRBJ2-3 and V is TRBV7-2; perhaps TRBD2 as D (7 bases). V was pared by 3 bases and J by 2 bases, with 18 bases between. Germline V lookup: CDR1 SGHTA, CDR2 FQGNSA. The CDR3 covers 17 residues. DNA of the CDR3: TGTGCCAGCAGCTTTATAGGGGGGGCGAGATTCACAGATACGCAGTATTTT. It codes for CASSFIGGARFTDTQYF.

There are a few counts of this clonotype. The rearrangement links TRBV4-2 to TRBJ2-5, with 9 bases identical to TRBD2. The V gene's germline CDR1 is LGHNA and CDR2 YNFKEQ. After removal of 0 bases from V and 5 bases from J, the junction contained 7 bases not matched to a gene. CDR3 length: 16 amino acids. The CDR3 nucleotides are TGTGCCAGCAGCCAAGATCTTGGCGCGGGAGGGGAGACCCAGTACTTC. Its translation is CASSQDLGAGGETQYF.

This clonotype occurred a few times. CDR3 sequence reads: CALAGTYEQYF. CDR3 coding DNA: TGTGCACTAGCGGGGACCTACGAGCAGTACTTC. The chain recombines TRBV30 with TRBJ2-7; 10 bases agree with TRBD2. In germline, CDR1 is GTSNPN, CDR2 SVGIG (reference sequence). CDR3 length: 11 residues. Full variable domain (rest looked up from reference TRBV30 and TRBJ2-7): SQTIHQWPATLVQPVGSPLSLECTVEGTSNPNLYWYRQAAGRGLQLLFYSVGIGQISSEVPQNLSASRPQDRQFILSSKKLLLSDSGFYLCALAGTYEQYFGPGTRLTVT.

This clonotype was observed a handful of times. This sequence joins TRBV7-9 and TRBJ1-5; 7 bases map to TRBD1. The CDR3 spans 14 residues. Germline CDR1 reads SEHNR; CDR2 reads FQNEAQ (reference sequence). Trimming took 4 bases from V and 7 from J; bases not matched to a gene: 7. CDR3 bases: TGTGCCAGCAGCTCGGTGACAGGGTCGCAGCCCCAGCATTTT. It translates to CASSSVTGSQPQHF. The full variable domain, its missing parts supplied by reference TRBV7-9 and TRBJ1-5, is DTGVSQNPRHKITKRGQNVTFRCDPISEHNRLYWYRQTLGQGPEFLTYFQNEAQLEKSRLLSDRFSAERPKGSFSTLEIQRTEQGDSAMYLCASSSVTGSQPQHFGDGTRLSIL.

There are a few counts of this clonotype. V is TRBV15 and J is TRBJ2-5; D ambiguous. The germline V gene encodes CDR1 LNHNV and CDR2 YYDKDF (reference sequence). V was shortened by 1 base and J by 4 bases, with 7 bases between the two germline ends. CDR3 length equals 13 residues. DNA for the CDR3: TGTGCCACCAGCAGAGTGGCAGCAGAGACCCAGTACTTC. As protein: CATSRVAAETQYF.